Sequencing of this T cell receptor (beta chain) was carried out in a study of cytomegalovirus exposure and HLA in healthy donors. PCR was performed using 60 Vbeta and 13 Jbeta primers. This table comes from immunoSEQ multiplex PCR, and its TCRdb copy is limited to in-frame clones, with some not included. The sample has hundreds of thousands of clones, approximately 81% seen once. The germline gives CDR1 SEHNR, CDR2 FQNEAQ (reference sequence). The germline V and J ends were trimmed by 1 base and 0 bases, with 11 bases remaining between them. The CDR3 is 16 residues long. Sequencing was done on a sample of PBMCs. The receptor's source is a girl aged 2-10 years in good health and CMV-seronegative. The V and J genes are TRBV7-9 and TRBJ2-3; D possibly corresponds to TRBD2 (6 bases). The CDR3 DNA sequence: TGTGCCAGCAGCTTAGGCCGGGACTGGAGCACAGATACGCAGTATTTT. It codes for CASSLGRDWSTDTQYF.